Below, one T cell receptor beta chain is given with its context. The Seattle site enrolled patients during active infection and followed them longitudinally. The authors' processing: Quantification of nucleated cells was approximated via reference gene primer amplification. The protocol was immunoSEQ multiplex PCR, while the TCRdb copy is restricted to in-frame clones and leaves out a portion. The DNA was the basis for D and trimming; V, J and clone size are from that table. The repertoire consists of approximately 530,000 clones, with about 88% occurring once and the leading ten covering roughly 8%. V was trimmed by 1 base and J by 11 bases, leaving 6 bases between them. Germline CDR1 SEHNR, CDR2 FQNEAQ (reference sequence). The CDR3 is 12 residues long. The data derive from a study of blood T cell repertoires in COVID-19.

This sequence was found in a woman in her 50s with COVID-19, enrolled during active disease. Sample: peripheral blood. The gene calls are TRBV7-9 and TRBJ1-6; D is uncertain. The CDR3: CASSLGAAPLHF. The CDR3 nucleotides are TGTGCCAGCAGCTTAGGGGCTGCACCCCTCCACTTT.